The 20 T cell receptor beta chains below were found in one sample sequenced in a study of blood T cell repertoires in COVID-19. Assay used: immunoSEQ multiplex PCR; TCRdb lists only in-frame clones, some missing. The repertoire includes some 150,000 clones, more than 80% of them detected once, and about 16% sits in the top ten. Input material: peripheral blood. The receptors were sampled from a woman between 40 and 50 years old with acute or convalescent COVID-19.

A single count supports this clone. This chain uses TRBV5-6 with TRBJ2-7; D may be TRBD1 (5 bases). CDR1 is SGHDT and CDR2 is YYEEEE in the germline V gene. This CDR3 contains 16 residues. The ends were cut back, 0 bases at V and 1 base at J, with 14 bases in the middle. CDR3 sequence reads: CASSLVPTAVSYEQYF. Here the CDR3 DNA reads TGTGCCAGCAGCTTGGTTCCGACAGCTGTATCCTACGAGCAGTACTTC.

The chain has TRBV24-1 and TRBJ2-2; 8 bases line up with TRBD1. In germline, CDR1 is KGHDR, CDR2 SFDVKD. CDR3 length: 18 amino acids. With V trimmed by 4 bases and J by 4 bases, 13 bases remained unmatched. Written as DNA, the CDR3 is TGTGCCACCAGTGAGCCACCAGGGGGCGGCGGTACCACCGGGGAGCTGTTTTTT. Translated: CATSEPPGGGGTTGELFF.

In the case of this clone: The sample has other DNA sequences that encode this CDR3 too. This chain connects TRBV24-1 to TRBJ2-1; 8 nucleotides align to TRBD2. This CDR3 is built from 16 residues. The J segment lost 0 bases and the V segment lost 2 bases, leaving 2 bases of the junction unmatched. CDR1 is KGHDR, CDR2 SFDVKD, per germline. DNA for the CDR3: TGTGCCACCAGTGATTCCAGCGGGAGCTCCTACAATGAGCAGTTCTTC. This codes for CATSDSSGSSYNEQFF.

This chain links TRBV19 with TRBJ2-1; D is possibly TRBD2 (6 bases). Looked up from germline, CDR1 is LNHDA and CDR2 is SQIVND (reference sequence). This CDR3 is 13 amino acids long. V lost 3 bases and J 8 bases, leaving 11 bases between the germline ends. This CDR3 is CASSIIRGDEQFF. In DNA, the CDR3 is TGTGCCAGTAGTATTATTCGCGGGGATGAGCAGTTCTTC. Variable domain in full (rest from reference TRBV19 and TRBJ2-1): DGGITQSPKYLFRKEGQNVTLSCEQNLNHDAMYWYRQDPGQGLRLIYYSQIVNDFQKGDIAEGYSVSREKKESFPLTVTSAQKNPTAFYLCASSIIRGDEQFFGPGTRLTVL.

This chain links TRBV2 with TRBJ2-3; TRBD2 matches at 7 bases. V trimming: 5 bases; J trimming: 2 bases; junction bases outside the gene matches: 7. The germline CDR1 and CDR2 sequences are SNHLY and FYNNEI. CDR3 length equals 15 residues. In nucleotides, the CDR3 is TGTGCCAGCAGTTCCACTAGCGTTTCCACAGATACGCAGTATTTT. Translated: CASSSTSVSTDTQYF. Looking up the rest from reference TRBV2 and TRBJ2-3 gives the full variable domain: EPEVTQTPSHQVTQMGQEVILRCVPISNHLYFYWYRQILGQKVEFLVSFYNNEISEKSEIFDDQFSVERPDGSNFTLKIRSTKLEDSAMYFCASSSTSVSTDTQYFGPGTRLTVL.

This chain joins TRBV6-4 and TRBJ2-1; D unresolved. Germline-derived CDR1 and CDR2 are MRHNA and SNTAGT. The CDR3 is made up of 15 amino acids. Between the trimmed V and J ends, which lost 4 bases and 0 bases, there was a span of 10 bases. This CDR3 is CASSVQKSSYNEQFF. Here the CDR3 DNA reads TGTGCCAGCAGTGTGCAGAAAAGCTCCTACAATGAGCAGTTCTTC.

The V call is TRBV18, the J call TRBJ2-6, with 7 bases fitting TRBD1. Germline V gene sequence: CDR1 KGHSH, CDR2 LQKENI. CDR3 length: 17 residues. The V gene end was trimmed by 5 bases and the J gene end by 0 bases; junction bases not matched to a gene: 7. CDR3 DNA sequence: TGTGCCAGCTCAAGAAAGGGACAGCCCTCTGGGGCCAACGTCCTGACTTTC. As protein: CASSRKGQPSGANVLTF.

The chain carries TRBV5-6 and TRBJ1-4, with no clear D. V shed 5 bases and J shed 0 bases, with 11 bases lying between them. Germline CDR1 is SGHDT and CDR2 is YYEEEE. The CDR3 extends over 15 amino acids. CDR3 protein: CASRMETATNEKLFF. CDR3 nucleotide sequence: TGTGCCAGCAGAATGGAGACCGCAACTAATGAAAAACTGTTTTTT.

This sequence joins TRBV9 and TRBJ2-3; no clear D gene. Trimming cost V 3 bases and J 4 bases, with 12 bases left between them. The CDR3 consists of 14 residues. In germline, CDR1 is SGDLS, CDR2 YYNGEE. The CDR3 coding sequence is TGTGCCAGCAGCGCCCCGAGCCACTCAGATACGCAGTATTTT. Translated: CASSAPSHSDTQYF.

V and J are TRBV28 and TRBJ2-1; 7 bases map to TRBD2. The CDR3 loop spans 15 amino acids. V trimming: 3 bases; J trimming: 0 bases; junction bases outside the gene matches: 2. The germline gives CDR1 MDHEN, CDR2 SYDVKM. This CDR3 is CASSLPSGSYNEQFF. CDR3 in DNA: TGTGCCAGCAGTTTGCCTAGCGGCTCCTACAATGAGCAGTTCTTC.

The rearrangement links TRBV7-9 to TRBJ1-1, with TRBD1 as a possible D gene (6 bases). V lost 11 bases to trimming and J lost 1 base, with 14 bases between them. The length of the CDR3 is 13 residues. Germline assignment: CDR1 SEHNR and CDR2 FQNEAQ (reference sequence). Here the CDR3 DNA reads TGTGCCGTGTCCTCAGGGGCGAACACTGAAGCTTTCTTT. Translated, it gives CAVSSGANTEAFF.

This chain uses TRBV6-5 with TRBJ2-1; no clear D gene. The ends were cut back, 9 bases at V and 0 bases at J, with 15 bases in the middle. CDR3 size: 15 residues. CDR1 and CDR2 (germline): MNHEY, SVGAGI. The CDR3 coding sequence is TGTGCCAGTAAAAGAGCTTCGAGCTCCTACAATGAGCAGTTCTTC. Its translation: CASKRASSSYNEQFF.

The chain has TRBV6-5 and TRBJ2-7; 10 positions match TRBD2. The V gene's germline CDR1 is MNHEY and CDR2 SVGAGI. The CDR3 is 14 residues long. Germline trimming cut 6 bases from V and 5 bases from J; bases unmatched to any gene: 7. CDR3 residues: CASSLNLAGDEQYF. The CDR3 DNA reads TGTGCCAGCAGCCTGAACCTAGCGGGGGACGAGCAGTACTTC.

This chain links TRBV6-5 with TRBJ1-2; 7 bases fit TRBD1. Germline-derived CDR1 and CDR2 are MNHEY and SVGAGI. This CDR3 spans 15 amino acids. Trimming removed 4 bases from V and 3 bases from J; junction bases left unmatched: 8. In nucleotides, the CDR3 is TGTGCCAGCAGTTTAACCCGGCAGGGGGACTATGGCTACACCTTC. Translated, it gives CASSLTRQGDYGYTF.

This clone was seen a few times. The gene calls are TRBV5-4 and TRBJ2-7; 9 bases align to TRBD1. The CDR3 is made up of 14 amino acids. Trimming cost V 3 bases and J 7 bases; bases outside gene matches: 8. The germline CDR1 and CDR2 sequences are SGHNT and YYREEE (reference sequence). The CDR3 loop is CASSWRTGEDEQYF. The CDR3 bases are TGTGCCAGCAGCTGGAGGACAGGGGAGGATGAGCAGTACTTC.

The chain's CDR3 is CATGTPGGDTQYF. The CDR3 coding sequence is TGTGCCACCGGGACTCCCGGGGGAGATACGCAGTATTTT. The V and J genes are TRBV24-1 and TRBJ2-3, with D possibly matching TRBD2 (6 bases). Trimming removed 9 bases at V and 5 bases at J, with 14 bases between. CDR1 and CDR2 from the germline V gene are KGHDR and SFDVKD. CDR3 length: 13 amino acids.

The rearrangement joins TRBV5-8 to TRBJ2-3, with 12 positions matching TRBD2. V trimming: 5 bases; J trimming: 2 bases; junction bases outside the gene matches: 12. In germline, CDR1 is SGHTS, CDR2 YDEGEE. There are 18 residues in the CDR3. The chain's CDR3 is CASRRMALAGGSTDTQYF. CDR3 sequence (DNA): TGTGCCAGCAGACGTATGGCACTAGCGGGGGGCTCCACAGATACGCAGTATTTT. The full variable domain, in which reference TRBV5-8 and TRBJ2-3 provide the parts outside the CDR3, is EAGVTQSPTHLIKTRGQQATLRCSPISGHTSVYWYQQALGLGLQFLLWYDEGEERNRGNFPPRFSGRQFPNYSSELNVNALELEDSALYLCASRRMALAGGSTDTQYFGPGTRLTVL.

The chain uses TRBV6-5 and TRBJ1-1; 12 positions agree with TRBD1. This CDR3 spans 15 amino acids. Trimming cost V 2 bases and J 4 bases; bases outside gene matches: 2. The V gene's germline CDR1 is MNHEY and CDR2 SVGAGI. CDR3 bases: TGTGCCAGCAGTTACCGGGGACAGGGGGCCACTGAAGCTTTCTTT. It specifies CASSYRGQGATEAFF.

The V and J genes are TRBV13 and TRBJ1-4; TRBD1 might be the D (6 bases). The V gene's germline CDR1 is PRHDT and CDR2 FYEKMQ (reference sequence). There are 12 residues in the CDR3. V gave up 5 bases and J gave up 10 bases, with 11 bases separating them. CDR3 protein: CASSTAGVKLFF. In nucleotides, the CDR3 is TGTGCCAGCAGCACTGCAGGGGTAAAACTGTTTTTT.

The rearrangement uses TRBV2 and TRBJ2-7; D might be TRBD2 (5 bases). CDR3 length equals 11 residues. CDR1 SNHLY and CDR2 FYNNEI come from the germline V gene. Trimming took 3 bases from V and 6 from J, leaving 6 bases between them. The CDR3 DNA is TGTGCCAGCAGTGAGAGGGTCGAGCAGTACTTC. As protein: CASSERVEQYF.